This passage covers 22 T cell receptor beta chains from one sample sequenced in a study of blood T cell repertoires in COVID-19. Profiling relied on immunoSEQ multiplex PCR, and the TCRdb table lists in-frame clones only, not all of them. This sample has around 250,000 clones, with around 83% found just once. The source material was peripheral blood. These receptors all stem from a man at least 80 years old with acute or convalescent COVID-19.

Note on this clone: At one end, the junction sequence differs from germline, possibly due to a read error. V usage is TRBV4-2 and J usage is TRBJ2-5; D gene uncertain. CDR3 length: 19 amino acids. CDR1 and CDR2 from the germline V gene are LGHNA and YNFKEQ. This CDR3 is CASSPSRLRSHQYQEAQYF. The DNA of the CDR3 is TGTGCCAGCAGCCCATCTCGCCTTCGCAGTCACCAGTACCAAGAGGCCCAGTACTTC.

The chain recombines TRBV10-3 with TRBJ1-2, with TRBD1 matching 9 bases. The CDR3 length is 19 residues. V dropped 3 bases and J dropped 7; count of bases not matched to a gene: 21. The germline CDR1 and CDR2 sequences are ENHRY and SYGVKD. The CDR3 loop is CAISDHTGQGDIVFAGYTF. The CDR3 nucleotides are TGTGCCATCAGTGACCATACGGGACAGGGCGACATCGTTTTCGCTGGCTACACCTTC.

The CDR3: CASSPWGRMVDEQFF. As DNA, the CDR3 is TGTGCCAGCTCACCTTGGGGCCGGATGGTGGATGAGCAGTTCTTC. The genes are TRBV18 and TRBJ2-1, with D possibly being TRBD1 (5 bases). The germline CDR1 and CDR2 sequences are KGHSH and LQKENI. The CDR3 has 15 residues. Trimming cost V 3 bases and J 8 bases, with 17 bases left between them.

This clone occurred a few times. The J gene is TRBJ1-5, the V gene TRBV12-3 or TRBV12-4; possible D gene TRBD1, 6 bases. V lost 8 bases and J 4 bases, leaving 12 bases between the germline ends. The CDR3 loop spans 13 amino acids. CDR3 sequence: CASGRTVNQPQHF. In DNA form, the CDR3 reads TGTGCCAGCGGCCGGACAGTAAATCAGCCCCAGCATTTT.

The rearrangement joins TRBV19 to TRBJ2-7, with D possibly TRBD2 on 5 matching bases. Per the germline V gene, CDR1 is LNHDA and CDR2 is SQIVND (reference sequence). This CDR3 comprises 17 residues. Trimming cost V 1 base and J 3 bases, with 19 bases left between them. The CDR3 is CASSIAGGRYPLYEQYF. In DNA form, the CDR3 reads TGTGCCAGTAGTATAGCCGGAGGCCGGTACCCCCTCTACGAGCAGTACTTC.

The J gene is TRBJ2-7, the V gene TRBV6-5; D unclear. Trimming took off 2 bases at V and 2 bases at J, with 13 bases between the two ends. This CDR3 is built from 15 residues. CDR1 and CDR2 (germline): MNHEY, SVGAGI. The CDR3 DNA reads TGTGCCAGCAGTTACGGGCCCCGGTCTACCTACGAGCAGTACTTC. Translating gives CASSYGPRSTYEQYF.

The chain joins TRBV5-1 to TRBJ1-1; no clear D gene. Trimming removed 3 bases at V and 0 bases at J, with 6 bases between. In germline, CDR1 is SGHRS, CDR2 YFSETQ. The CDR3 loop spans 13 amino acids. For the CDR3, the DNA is TGCGCCAGCAGCTCCACTGTGAACACTGAAGCTTTCTTT. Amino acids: CASSSTVNTEAFF.

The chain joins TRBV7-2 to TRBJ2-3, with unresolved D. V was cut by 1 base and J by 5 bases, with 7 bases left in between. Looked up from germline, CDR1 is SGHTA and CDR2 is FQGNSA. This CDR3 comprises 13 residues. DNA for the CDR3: TGTGCCAGCAGCTTAGTTTCCATAGATACGCAGTATTTT. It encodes CASSLVSIDTQYF.

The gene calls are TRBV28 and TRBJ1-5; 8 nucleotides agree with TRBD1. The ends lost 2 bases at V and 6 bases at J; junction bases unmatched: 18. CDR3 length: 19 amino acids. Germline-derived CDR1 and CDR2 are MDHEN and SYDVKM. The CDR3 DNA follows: TGTGCCAGCAGTTTACCTGGACAGGGATTTTCATTTGTCGGTCAGCCCCAGCATTTT. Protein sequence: CASSLPGQGFSFVGQPQHF. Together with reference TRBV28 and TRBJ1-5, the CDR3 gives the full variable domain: DVKVTQSSRYLVKRTGEKVFLECVQDMDHENMFWYRQDPGLGLRLIYFSYDVKMKEKGDIPEGYSVSREKKERFSLILESASTNQTSMYLCASSLPGQGFSFVGQPQHFGDGTRLSIL.

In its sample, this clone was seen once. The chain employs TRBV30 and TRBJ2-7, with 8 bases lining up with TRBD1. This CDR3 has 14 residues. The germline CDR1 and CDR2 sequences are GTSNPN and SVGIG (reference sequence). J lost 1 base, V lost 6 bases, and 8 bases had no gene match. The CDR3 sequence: CACLTRDRSYEQYF. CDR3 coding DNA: TGTGCCTGCCTAACCCGGGACAGGTCCTACGAGCAGTACTTC.

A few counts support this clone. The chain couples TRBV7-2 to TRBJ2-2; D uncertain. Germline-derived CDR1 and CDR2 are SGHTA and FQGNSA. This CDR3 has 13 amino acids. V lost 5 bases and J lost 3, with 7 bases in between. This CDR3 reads CASSLTHTGELFF. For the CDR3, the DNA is TGTGCCAGCAGCCTCACACACACCGGGGAGCTGTTTTTT.

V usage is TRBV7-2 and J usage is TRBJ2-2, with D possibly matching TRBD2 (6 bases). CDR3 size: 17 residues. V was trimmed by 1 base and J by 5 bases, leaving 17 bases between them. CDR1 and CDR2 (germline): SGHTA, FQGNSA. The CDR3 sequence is CASSLGGGGSYTGELFF. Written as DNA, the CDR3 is TGTGCCAGCAGCTTAGGGGGAGGAGGGAGTTATACCGGGGAGCTGTTTTTT.

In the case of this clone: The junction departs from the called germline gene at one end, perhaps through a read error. CDR3 DNA sequence: TGTGCCAGTACCTATACTTCGGACTCCATGGTCCTTTTT. Residues: CASTYTSDSMVLF. The rearrangement joins TRBV19 to TRBJ2-2; D may be TRBD2 (5 bases). Looked up from germline, CDR1 is LNHDA and CDR2 is SQIVND (reference sequence). This CDR3 region has 13 residues.

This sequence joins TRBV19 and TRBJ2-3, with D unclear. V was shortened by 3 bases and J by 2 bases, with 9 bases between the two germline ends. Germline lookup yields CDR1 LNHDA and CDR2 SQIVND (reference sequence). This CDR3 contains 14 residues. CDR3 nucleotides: TGTGCCAGTAGTATGGGCAGGAACACAGATACGCAGTATTTT. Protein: CASSMGRNTDTQYF. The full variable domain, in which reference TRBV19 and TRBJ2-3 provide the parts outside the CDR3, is DGGITQSPKYLFRKEGQNVTLSCEQNLNHDAMYWYRQDPGQGLRLIYYSQIVNDFQKGDIAEGYSVSREKKESFPLTVTSAQKNPTAFYLCASSMGRNTDTQYFGPGTRLTVL.

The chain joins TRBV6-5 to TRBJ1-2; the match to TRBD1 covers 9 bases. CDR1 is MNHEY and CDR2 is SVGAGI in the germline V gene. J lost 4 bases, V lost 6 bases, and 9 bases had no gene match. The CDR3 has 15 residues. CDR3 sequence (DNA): TGTGCCAGCAGCTTGGACAGGGGATTATTCTATGGCTACACCTTC. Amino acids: CASSLDRGLFYGYTF.

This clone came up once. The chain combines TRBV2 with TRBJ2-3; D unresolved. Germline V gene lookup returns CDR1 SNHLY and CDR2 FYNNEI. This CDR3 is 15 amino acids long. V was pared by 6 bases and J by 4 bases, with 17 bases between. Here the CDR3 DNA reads TGTGCCAGCAGCCAAGAGGATGTTGAGGCAGATACGCAGTATTTT. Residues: CASSQEDVEADTQYF.

As DNA, the CDR3 is TGTGCCACCAGCGGGTTGGCGGGAGTGCAGTCCTACGAGCAGTACTTC. This sequence encodes CATSGLAGVQSYEQYF. This chain uses TRBV27 with TRBJ2-7, with TRBD2 identical over 7 bases. There are 16 residues in the CDR3. The junction had 16 bases not matched to a gene; V was cut back by 10 bases and J by 1 base. Germline CDR1 and CDR2: MNHEY and SMNVEV (reference sequence).

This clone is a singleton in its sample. CDR3 coding DNA: TGTGCCAGCAGCCCGGACAGGGGGTACACCGGGGAGCTGTTTTTT. Its protein product is CASSPDRGYTGELFF. This sequence joins TRBV27 and TRBJ2-2; TRBD1 matches 10 bases. CDR1 is MNHEY, CDR2 SMNVEV, per germline (reference sequence). V lost 6 bases to trimming and J lost 3 bases; unmatched junction nucleotides: 4. This CDR3 has 15 residues.

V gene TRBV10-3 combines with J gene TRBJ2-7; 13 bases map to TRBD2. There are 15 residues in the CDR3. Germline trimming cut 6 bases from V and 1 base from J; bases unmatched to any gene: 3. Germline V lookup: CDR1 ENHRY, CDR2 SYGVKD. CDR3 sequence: CAIRRTSGGSYEQYF. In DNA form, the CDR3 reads TGTGCCATCAGGAGGACTAGCGGGGGTTCCTACGAGCAGTACTTC.

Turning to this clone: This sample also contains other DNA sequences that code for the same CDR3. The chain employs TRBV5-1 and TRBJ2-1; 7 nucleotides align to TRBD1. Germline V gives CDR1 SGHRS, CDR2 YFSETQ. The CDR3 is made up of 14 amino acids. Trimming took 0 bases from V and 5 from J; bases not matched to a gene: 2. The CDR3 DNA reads TGCGCCAGCAGCTTGGGGACAGGTAACAATGAGCAGTTCTTC. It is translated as CASSLGTGNNEQFF.

CDR3: CASSIVRGNTEAFF. CDR3 DNA: TGTGCCAGTAGTATAGTACGGGGGAACACTGAAGCTTTCTTT. The chain joins TRBV19 to TRBJ1-1; no clear D gene. Germline lookup yields CDR1 LNHDA and CDR2 SQIVND (reference sequence). V shed 1 base and J shed 1 base, with 7 bases lying between them. This CDR3 spans 14 amino acids.

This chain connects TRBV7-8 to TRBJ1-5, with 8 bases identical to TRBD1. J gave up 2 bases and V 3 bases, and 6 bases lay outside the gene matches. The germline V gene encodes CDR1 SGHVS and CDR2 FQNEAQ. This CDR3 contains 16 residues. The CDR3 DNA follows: TGTGCCAGCAGCTTCGATGGGACAGGACGCAATCAGCCCCAGCATTTT. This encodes CASSFDGTGRNQPQHF.